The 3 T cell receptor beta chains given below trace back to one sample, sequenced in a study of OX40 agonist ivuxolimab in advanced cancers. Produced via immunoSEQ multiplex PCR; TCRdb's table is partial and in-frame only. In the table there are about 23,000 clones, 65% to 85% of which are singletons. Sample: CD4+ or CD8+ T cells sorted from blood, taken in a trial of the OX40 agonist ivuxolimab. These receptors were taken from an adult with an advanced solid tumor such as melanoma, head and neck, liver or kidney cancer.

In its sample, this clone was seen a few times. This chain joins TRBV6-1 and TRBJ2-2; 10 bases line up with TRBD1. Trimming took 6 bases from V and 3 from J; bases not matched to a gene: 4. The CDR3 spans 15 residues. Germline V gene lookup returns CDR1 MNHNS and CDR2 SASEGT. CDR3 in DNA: TGTGCCAGCAGCACCGGGACAGGGGACACCGGGGAGCTGTTTTTT. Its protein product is CASSTGTGDTGELFF.

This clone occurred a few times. The CDR3 region is CASSLIAGANEQFF. In nucleotides, the CDR3 is TGCGCCAGCAGCTTGATAGCGGGGGCCAATGAGCAGTTCTTC. J is TRBJ2-1 and V is TRBV5-1, with TRBD2 identical over 9 bases. V lost 1 base, J lost 6 bases, and 2 bases stayed unmatched. Germline CDR1 is SGHRS and CDR2 is YFSETQ. The CDR3 is made up of 14 amino acids.

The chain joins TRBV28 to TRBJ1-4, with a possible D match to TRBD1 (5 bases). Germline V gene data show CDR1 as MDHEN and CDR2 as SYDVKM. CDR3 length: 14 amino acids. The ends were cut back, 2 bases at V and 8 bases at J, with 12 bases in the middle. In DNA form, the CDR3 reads TGTGCCAGCAGTTTACCAGGGAGTCGAGAAAAACTGTTTTTT. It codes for CASSLPGSREKLFF.